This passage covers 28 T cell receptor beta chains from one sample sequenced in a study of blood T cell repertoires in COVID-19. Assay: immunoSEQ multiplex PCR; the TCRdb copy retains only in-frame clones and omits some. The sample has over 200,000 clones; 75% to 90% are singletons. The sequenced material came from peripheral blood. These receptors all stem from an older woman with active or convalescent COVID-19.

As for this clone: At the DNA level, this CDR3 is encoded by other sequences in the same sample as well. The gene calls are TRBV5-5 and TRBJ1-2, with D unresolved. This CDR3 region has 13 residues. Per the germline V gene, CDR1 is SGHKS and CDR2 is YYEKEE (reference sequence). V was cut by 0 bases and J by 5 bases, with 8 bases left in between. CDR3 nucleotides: TGTGCCAGCAGCTTGGCCGGGTCATATGGCTACACCTTC. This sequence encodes CASSLAGSYGYTF.

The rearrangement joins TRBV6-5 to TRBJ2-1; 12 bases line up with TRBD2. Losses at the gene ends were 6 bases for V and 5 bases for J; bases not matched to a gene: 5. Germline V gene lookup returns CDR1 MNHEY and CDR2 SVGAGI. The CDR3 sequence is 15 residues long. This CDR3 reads CASRGRLAGDNEQFF. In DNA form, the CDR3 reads TGTGCCAGCAGGGGAAGACTAGCGGGAGACAATGAGCAGTTCTTC.

The CDR3 DNA reads as TGTGCCAGCAGCTCGGTGGACGGGGCAACTAATGAAAAACTGTTTTTT. Protein sequence: CASSSVDGATNEKLFF. The chain recombines TRBV11-2 with TRBJ1-4, with D unclear. Germline V lookup: CDR1 SGHAT, CDR2 FQNNGV. The length of the CDR3 is 16 residues. V lost 4 bases to trimming and J lost 0 bases, with 12 bases between them. The entire variable domain, with the rest obtained from reference TRBV11-2 and TRBJ1-4, is as follows: EAGVAQSPRYKIIEKRQSVAFWCNPISGHATLYWYQQILGQGPKLLIQFQNNGVVDDSQLPKDRFSAERLKGVDSTLKIQPAKLEDSAVYLCASSSVDGATNEKLFFGSGTQLSVL.

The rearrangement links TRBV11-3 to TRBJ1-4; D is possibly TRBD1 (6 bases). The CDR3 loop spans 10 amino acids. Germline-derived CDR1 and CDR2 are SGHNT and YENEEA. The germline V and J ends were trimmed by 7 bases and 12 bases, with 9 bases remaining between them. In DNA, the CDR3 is TGTGCCAGCAAACACAGGGAACTGTTTTTT. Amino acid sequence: CASKHRELFF.

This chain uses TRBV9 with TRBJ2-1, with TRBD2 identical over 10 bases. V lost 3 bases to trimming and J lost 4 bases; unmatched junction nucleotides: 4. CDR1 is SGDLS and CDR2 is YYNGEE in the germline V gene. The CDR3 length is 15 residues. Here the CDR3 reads CASSDWTSGYNEQFF. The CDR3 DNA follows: TGTGCCAGCAGCGACTGGACTAGCGGATACAATGAGCAGTTCTTC.

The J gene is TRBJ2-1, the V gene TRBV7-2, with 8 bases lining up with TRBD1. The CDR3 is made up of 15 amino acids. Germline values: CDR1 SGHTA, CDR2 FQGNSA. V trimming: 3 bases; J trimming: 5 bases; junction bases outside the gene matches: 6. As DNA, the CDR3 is TGTGCCAGCAGCTTCGGGCGGGACAGGAACAATGAGCAGTTCTTC. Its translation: CASSFGRDRNNEQFF.

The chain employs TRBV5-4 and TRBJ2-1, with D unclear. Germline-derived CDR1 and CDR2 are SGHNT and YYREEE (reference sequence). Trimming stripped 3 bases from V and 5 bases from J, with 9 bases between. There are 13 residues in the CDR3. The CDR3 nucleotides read TGTGCCAGCAGCTGGTGGCCAGACAATGAGCAGTTCTTC. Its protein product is CASSWWPDNEQFF.

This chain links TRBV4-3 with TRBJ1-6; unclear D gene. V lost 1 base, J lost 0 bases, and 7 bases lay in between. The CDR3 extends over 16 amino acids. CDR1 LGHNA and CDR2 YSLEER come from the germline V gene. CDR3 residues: CASSQAVSSYNSPLHF. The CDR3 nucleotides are TGCGCCAGCAGCCAAGCGGTTAGCTCCTATAATTCACCCCTCCACTTT.

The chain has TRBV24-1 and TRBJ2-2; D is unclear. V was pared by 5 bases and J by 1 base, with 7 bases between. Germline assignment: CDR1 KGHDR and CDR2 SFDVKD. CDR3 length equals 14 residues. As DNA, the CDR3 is TGTGCCACCAGTGGGCAGATGAACACCGGGGAGCTGTTTTTT. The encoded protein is CATSGQMNTGELFF.

In DNA form, the CDR3 reads TGTGCCAGCACCCCAGCTGGCAGCGAGAATGAAAAACTGTTTTTT. Translation: CASTPAGSENEKLFF. The J gene is TRBJ1-4, the V gene TRBV28; D gene ambiguous. CDR1 is MDHEN and CDR2 is SYDVKM in the germline V gene. There are 15 residues in the CDR3. The V and J ends lost 7 bases and 5 bases respectively, with 17 bases between them.

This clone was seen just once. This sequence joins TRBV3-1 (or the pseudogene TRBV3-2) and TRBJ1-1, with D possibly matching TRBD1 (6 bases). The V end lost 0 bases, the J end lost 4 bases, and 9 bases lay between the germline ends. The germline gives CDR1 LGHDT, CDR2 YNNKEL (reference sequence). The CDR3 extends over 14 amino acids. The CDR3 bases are TGTGCCAGCAGCCAAGAAGGGGGATTCACTGAAGCTTTCTTT. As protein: CASSQEGGFTEAFF.

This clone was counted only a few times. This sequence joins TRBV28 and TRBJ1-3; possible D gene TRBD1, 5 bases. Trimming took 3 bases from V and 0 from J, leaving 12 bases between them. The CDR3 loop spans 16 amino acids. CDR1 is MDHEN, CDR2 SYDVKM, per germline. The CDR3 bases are TGTGCCAGCAGTTTGGCGGGGGGTAACTCTGGAAACACCATATATTTT. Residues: CASSLAGGNSGNTIYF.

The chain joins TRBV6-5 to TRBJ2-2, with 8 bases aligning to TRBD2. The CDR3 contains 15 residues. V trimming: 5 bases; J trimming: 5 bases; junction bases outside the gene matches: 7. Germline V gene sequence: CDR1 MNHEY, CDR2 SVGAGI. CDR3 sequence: CASSPGGAGTGELFF. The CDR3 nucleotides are TGTGCCAGCAGTCCCGGGGGGGCGGGAACCGGGGAGCTGTTTTTT.

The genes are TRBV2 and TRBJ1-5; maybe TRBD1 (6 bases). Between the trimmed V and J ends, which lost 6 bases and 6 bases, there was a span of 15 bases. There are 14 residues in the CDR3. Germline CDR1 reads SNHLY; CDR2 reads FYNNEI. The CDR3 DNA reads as TGTGCCAGCAGGGCCACAGGGCCGGGTCAGCCCCAGCATTTT. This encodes CASRATGPGQPQHF.

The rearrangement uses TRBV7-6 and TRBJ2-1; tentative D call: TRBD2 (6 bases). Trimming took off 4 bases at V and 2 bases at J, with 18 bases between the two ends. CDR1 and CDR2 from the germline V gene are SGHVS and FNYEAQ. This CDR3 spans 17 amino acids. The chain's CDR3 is CASSSTLAEAPYNEQFF. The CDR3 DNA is TGTGCCAGCAGCTCCACATTAGCGGAGGCCCCCTACAATGAGCAGTTCTTC.

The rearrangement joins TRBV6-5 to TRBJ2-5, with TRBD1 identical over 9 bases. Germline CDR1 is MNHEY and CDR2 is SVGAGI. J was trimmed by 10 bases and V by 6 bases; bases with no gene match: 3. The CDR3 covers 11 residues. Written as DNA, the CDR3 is TGTGCCAGCAGGCGACAGGGGGTCCAGTACTTC. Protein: CASRRQGVQYF.

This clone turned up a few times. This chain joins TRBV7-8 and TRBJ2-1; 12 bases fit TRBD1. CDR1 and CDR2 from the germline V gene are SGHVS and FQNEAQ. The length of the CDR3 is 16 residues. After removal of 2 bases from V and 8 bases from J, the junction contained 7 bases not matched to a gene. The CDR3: CASSLRLGQGAYEQFF. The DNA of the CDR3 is TGTGCCAGCAGCTTAAGGTTGGGACAGGGGGCGTATGAGCAGTTCTTC.

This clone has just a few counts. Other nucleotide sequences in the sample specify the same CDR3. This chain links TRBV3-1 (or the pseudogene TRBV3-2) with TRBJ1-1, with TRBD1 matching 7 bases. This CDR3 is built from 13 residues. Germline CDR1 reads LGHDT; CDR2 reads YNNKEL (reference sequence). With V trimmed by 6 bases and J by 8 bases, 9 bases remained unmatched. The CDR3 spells CASRFTGAQEAFF. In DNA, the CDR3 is TGTGCCAGCAGGTTTACAGGGGCACAAGAAGCTTTCTTT.

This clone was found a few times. CDR3 in amino acids: CASSSPGRGQPYEQYF. CDR3 in DNA: TGTGCCAGCAGTTCCCCCGGCAGGGGGCAGCCCTACGAGCAGTACTTC. The rearrangement joins TRBV27 to TRBJ2-7; 8 nucleotides match TRBD1. The CDR3 loop spans 16 amino acids. Looked up from germline, CDR1 is MNHEY and CDR2 is SMNVEV (reference sequence). Unmatched junction bases numbered 10, after V lost 4 bases and J lost 2 bases.

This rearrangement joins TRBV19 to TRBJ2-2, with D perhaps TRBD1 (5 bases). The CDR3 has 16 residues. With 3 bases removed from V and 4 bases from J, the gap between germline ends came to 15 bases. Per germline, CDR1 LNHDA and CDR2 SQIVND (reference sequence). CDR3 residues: CASSIEGSGFTGELFF. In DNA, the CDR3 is TGTGCCAGTAGTATCGAAGGGTCAGGGTTCACCGGGGAGCTGTTTTTT.

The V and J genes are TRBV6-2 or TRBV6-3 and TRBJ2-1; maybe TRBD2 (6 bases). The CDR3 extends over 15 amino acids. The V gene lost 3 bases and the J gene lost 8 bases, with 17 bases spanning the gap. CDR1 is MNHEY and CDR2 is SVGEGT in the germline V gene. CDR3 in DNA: TGTGCCAGCAGTTATCCGCTGACTAGAATCTATGAGCAGTTCTTC. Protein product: CASSYPLTRIYEQFF.

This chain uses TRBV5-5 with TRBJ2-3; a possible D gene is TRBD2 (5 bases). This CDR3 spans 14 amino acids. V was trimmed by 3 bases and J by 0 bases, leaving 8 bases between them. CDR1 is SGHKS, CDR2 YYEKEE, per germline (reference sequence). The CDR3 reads CASSSRTSTDTQYF. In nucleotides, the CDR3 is TGTGCCAGCAGCTCCAGGACTAGCACAGATACGCAGTATTTT. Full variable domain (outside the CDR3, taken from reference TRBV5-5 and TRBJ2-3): DAGVTQSPTHLIKTRGQQVTLRCSPISGHKSVSWYQQVLGQGPQFIFQYYEKEERGRGNFPDRFSARQFPNYSSELNVNALLLGDSALYLCASSSRTSTDTQYFGPGTRLTVL.

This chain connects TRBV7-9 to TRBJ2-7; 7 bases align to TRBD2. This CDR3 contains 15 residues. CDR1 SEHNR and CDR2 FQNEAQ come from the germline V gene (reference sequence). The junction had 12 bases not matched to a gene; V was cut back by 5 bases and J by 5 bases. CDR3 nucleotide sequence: TGTGCCAGCAGCCCGTCCTGGGGGGGAGGCAACGAGCAGTACTTC. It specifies CASSPSWGGGNEQYF.

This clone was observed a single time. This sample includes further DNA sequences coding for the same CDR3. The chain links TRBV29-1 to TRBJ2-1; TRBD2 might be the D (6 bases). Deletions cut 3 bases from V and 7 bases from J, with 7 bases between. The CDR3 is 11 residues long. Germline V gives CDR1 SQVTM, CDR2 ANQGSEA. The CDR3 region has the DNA TGCAGCGTTGATCGGGGGAATGAGCAGTTCTTC. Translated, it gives CSVDRGNEQFF.

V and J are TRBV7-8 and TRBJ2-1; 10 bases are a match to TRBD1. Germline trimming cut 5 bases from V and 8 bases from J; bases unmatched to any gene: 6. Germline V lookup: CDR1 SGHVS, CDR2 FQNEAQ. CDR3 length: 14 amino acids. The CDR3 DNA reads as TGTGCCAGCAGCCCGGGACAGGGGTGGCATGAGCAGTTCTTC. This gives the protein CASSPGQGWHEQFF. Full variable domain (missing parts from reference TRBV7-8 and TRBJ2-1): GAGVSQSPRYKVAKRGQDVALRCDPISGHVSLFWYQQALGQGPEFLTYFQNEAQLDKSGLPSDRFFAERPEGSVSTLKIQRTQQEDSAVYLCASSPGQGWHEQFFGPGTRLTVL.

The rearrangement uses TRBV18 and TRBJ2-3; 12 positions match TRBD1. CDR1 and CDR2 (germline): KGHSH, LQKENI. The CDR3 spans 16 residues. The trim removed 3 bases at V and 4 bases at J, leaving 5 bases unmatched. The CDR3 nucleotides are TGTGCCAGCTCACCGTGGGGACAGGGGGCCGCAGATACGCAGTATTTT. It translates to CASSPWGQGAADTQYF.

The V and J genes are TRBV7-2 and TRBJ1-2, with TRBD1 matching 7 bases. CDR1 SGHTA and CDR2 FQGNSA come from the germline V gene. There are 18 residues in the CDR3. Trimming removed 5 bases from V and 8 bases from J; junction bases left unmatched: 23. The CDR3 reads CASSPHWGQGEGAWGYTF. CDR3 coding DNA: TGTGCCAGCAGCCCCCATTGGGGGCAGGGGGAAGGGGCATGGGGCTACACCTTC.

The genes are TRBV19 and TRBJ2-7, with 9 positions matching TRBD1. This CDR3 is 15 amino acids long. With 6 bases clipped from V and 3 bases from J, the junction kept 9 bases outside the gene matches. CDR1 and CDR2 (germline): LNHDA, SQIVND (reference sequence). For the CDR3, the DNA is TGTGCCAGTAGATTAAAGGGACAGGGCTTCTACGAGCAGTACTTC. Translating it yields CASRLKGQGFYEQYF.